This T cell receptor (beta chain) was identified during a study of shared clonotypes between healthy human individuals. CD45RO-negative, CCR7-positively selected cells formed the naive CD8 fraction, excluding terminally differentiated effector memory CD45RA+ cells. The data were produced by immunoSEQ multiplex PCR, yet TCRdb's version contains in-frame clones alone and is incomplete. The data show about 2.2 million clones, approximately 92% seen once. The sequenced material came from naive CD8+ T cells from PBMCs. This TCR came from a man aged 18 to 30 in good health. Some clones in this sample may be carry-over from other donors' samples.

As DNA, the CDR3 is TGTGCCAGCAGATTAAGCGGGAGCGAGTACTACGAGCAGTACTTC. Its protein is CASRLSGSEYYEQYF. This chain uses TRBV28 with TRBJ2-7, with 8 positions matching TRBD2. The trim removed 6 bases at V and 3 bases at J, leaving 10 bases unmatched. Germline CDR1 reads MDHEN; CDR2 reads SYDVKM. The CDR3 extends over 15 amino acids.